The rows below give T cell receptor beta chains drawn from one sample of a study of blood T cell repertoires in COVID-19. Clones were read by immunoSEQ multiplex PCR, and TCRdb kept only the in-frame ones, dropping some. The sample has 35,000 to 50,000 clones, over 80% seen once. Specimen: peripheral blood. These TCRs come from a woman in her forties with acute or convalescent COVID-19. CDR3s include the opening cysteine and the closing phenylalanine or tryptophan. A D gene is named only where the DNA matches it firmly. Expanded clones get a size class; other rows say once, few or many, or leave the size out.

d_call: NA
clone_size: NA
v_call: TRBV2
j_call: TRBJ2-1
cdr3_nt: TGTGCCCGCAGTGAGGGGGGGGGTACCTACAATGAGCAGTTCTTC
cdr3_aa: CARSEGGGTYNEQFF

d_call: TRBD1
clone_size: NA
v_call: TRBV7-9
j_call: TRBJ1-6
cdr3_nt: TGTGCCAGCAGCTCCGGGACAGGTTTTCTTGTGGATTCACCCCTCCACTTT
cdr3_aa: CASSSGTGFLVDSPLHF

d_call: NA
clone_size: NA
v_call: TRBV3-1/TRBV3-2
j_call: TRBJ2-1
cdr3_nt: TGTGCCAGCAGCCACGTAGCTCGGGGGAGCTACAATGAGCAGTTCTTC
cdr3_aa: CASSHVARGSYNEQFF

d_call: NA
clone_size: NA
v_call: TRBV5-4
j_call: TRBJ2-3
cdr3_nt: TGTGCCAGCAGCTTGGTAGAGGATACGCAGTATTTT
cdr3_aa: CASSLVEDTQYF

d_call: NA
clone_size: NA
v_call: TRBV27
j_call: TRBJ1-5
cdr3_nt: TGTGCCAGCAGTTTATTCCGGCCAGGGAGCAATCAGCCCCAGCATTTT
cdr3_aa: CASSLFRPGSNQPQHF

d_call: TRBD1
clone_size: NA
v_call: TRBV5-5
j_call: TRBJ1-1
cdr3_nt: TGTGCCAGCACCTTGGACAGGGCCACTGAAGCTTTCTTT
cdr3_aa: CASTLDRATEAFF

d_call: NA
clone_size: NA
v_call: TRBV28
j_call: TRBJ2-5
cdr3_nt: TGTGCCAGCAGTTACGGAGAGACCCAGTACTTC
cdr3_aa: CASSYGETQYF

d_call: NA
clone_size: NA
v_call: TRBV12-3/TRBV12-4
j_call: TRBJ2-3
cdr3_nt: TGTGCCAGCATGATCAGCGTAAATACGCAGTATTTT
cdr3_aa: CASMISVNTQYF

d_call: NA
clone_size: once
v_call: TRBV21-1
j_call: TRBJ1-4
cdr3_nt: TGTGCCAGCAGCAAAGCGCTCGAGGGATCTAATGAAAAACTGTTTTTT
cdr3_aa: CASSKALEGSNEKLFF

d_call: NA
clone_size: NA
v_call: TRBV27
j_call: TRBJ1-2
cdr3_nt: TGTGCCAGCAGCCCTGGGGGGGGTCTCTTC
cdr3_aa: CASSPGGGLF

d_call: NA
clone_size: NA
v_call: TRBV27
j_call: TRBJ1-1
cdr3_nt: TGTGCCACCAAGACGGGATTCATGAACACTGAAGCTTTCTTT
cdr3_aa: CATKTGFMNTEAFF

d_call: NA
clone_size: NA
v_call: TRBV21-1
j_call: TRBJ1-4
cdr3_nt: TGTGCCACCTTTCGGGCCCGGACAGGGGGATTGAATGAAAAACTGTTTTTT
cdr3_aa: CATFRARTGGLNEKLFF

d_call: NA
clone_size: NA
v_call: TRBV7-2
j_call: TRBJ1-2
cdr3_nt: TGTGCCAGCAGCTTAACCCCTGAACTCTATGGCTACACCTTC
cdr3_aa: CASSLTPELYGYTF

d_call: TRBD2
clone_size: NA
v_call: TRBV28
j_call: TRBJ2-3
cdr3_nt: TGTGCCAGCAGTTCCCGAGGTAGCGGGAGCCTAGATACGCAGTATTTT
cdr3_aa: CASSSRGSGSLDTQYF

d_call: NA
clone_size: NA
v_call: TRBV27
j_call: TRBJ2-5
cdr3_nt: TGTGCCAGCAGTTTGGGGGCTCTGCAGGGGTGGGAGACCCAGTACTTC
cdr3_aa: CASSLGALQGWETQYF

d_call: TRBD2
clone_size: NA
v_call: TRBV28
j_call: TRBJ2-7
cdr3_nt: TGTGCCAGCAGTTCACCGCCCGGGACTAGCGGTTACGAGCAGTACTTC
cdr3_aa: CASSSPPGTSGYEQYF

d_call: NA
clone_size: NA
v_call: TRBV5-6
j_call: TRBJ2-5
cdr3_nt: TGTGCCAGCAGCTCCAGGGGGGTCCAAGAGACCCAGTACTTC
cdr3_aa: CASSSRGVQETQYF

d_call: TRBD1
clone_size: NA
v_call: TRBV5-4
j_call: TRBJ1-1
cdr3_nt: TGTGCCAGCAGCTTCCCAGACAGGGGAGAAGCTTTCTTT
cdr3_aa: CASSFPDRGEAFF

d_call: TRBD1
clone_size: NA
v_call: TRBV6-1
j_call: TRBJ2-4
cdr3_nt: TGTGCCAGCAGTGACCCCGGGACAGGGGGAAACATTCAGTACTTC
cdr3_aa: CASSDPGTGGNIQYF

d_call: NA
clone_size: NA
v_call: TRBV29-1
j_call: TRBJ2-1
cdr3_nt: TGCAGCGGAACTAGCTCCCCCTACAATGAGCAGTTCTTC
cdr3_aa: CSGTSSPYNEQFF

d_call: NA
clone_size: NA
v_call: TRBV13
j_call: TRBJ1-6
cdr3_nt: TGTGCCAGCAGCTTAGGTGTCAGGGGAGAGTCACCCCTCCACTTT
cdr3_aa: CASSLGVRGESPLHF

d_call: NA
clone_size: NA
v_call: TRBV2
j_call: TRBJ1-2
cdr3_nt: TGTGCCAGCAGTGATTCGGTGGGACTCTATGGCTACACCTTC
cdr3_aa: CASSDSVGLYGYTF

d_call: TRBD2
clone_size: few
v_call: TRBV18
j_call: TRBJ2-1
cdr3_nt: TGTGCCAGCTCACCTTTCGGGGGGAACTACAATGAGCAGTTCTTC
cdr3_aa: CASSPFGGNYNEQFF

d_call: TRBD1
clone_size: NA
v_call: TRBV2
j_call: TRBJ2-7
cdr3_nt: TGTGCCAGCAGGGCGGACAGGTCCTACGAGCAGTACTTC
cdr3_aa: CASRADRSYEQYF

d_call: TRBD2
clone_size: NA
v_call: TRBV25-1
j_call: TRBJ2-7
cdr3_nt: TGTGCCAGCAGGGGTAGCGGGAGGGACGAGCAGTACTTC
cdr3_aa: CASRGSGRDEQYF

d_call: TRBD1
clone_size: NA
v_call: TRBV27
j_call: TRBJ1-6
cdr3_nt: TGTGCCAGCACTTACTCCGGCTGGACAGGGCCGTTT
cdr3_aa: CASTYSGWTGPF

d_call: NA
clone_size: NA
v_call: TRBV10-3
j_call: TRBJ1-5
cdr3_nt: TGTGCCTCCGGTAATAGCAATCAGCCCCAGCATTTT
cdr3_aa: CASGNSNQPQHF